The 21 T cell receptor beta chains below come from one sample, sequenced in a study of cytomegalovirus exposure and HLA in healthy donors. Primers for the PCR totalled 60 Vbeta and 13 Jbeta. Libraries were prepared by immunoSEQ multiplex PCR; TCRdb keeps only in-frame clonotypes and omits some of them. The table shows about 300,000 clones, with roughly 89% occurring only once. The material sequenced was PBMCs. These receptors were collected from a man between 40 and 49 years old in good health and CMV-seropositive.

CDR3 sequence reads: CASRARLPNTEAFF. CDR3 DNA: TGTGCCAGCAGAGCCCGACTGCCGAACACTGAAGCTTTCTTT. This sequence joins TRBV28 and TRBJ1-1; no clear D gene. Germline CDR1 MDHEN, CDR2 SYDVKM. V lost 6 bases and J lost 1, with 12 bases in between. CDR3 length equals 14 residues.

This rearrangement joins TRBV6-6 to TRBJ1-3, with unresolved D. CDR3 length: 16 amino acids. CDR1 is MNHNY and CDR2 is SVGAGI in the germline V gene (reference sequence). The V end was cut by 7 bases, the J end by 0 bases, with 16 bases between. CDR3 nucleotides: TGTGCCAGCAACAAAGAGCGGGGAAGCTCTGGAAACACCATATATTTT. Translating it yields CASNKERGSSGNTIYF.

This clone has a single count. This could be a read error, since a much larger clone is one nucleotide away. The chain is built from TRBV27 and TRBJ2-7, with 11 bases fitting TRBD1. CDR1 and CDR2 (germline): MNHEY, SMNVEV (reference sequence). The CDR3 loop spans 14 amino acids. The J segment lost 2 bases and the V segment lost 4 bases, leaving 1 base of the junction unmatched. Here the CDR3 reads CASSWGQGAYEQYF. Written as DNA, the CDR3 is TGTGCCAGCAGTTGGGGACAGGGGGCCTACGAGCAGTACTTC.

The chain employs TRBV28 and TRBJ1-2; 8 bases are a match to TRBD1. With 5 bases clipped from V and 8 bases from J, the junction kept 13 bases outside the gene matches. Germline assignment: CDR1 MDHEN and CDR2 SYDVKM. CDR3 length: 15 residues. The CDR3 is CASSRPGDRIEGYTF. In DNA, the CDR3 is TGTGCCAGCAGTCGTCCCGGGGACAGGATAGAAGGCTACACCTTC.

V gene TRBV28 combines with J gene TRBJ2-7; 11 bases line up with TRBD2. Losses at the gene ends were 6 bases for V and 7 bases for J; bases not matched to a gene: 11. The CDR3 contains 15 residues. Germline values: CDR1 MDHEN, CDR2 SYDVKM. The CDR3 coding sequence is TGTGCCAGCAGCCTTGGCCTAGCGGGAGGATATGAGCAGTACTTC. As protein: CASSLGLAGGYEQYF.

The chain uses TRBV9 and TRBJ2-7, with 10 bases fitting TRBD1. Germline assignment: CDR1 SGDLS and CDR2 YYNGEE. The V segment lost 4 bases and the J segment 6 bases; nucleotides outside the gene matches: 10. The CDR3 totals 15 residues. The CDR3 DNA reads as TGTGCCAGCAGCCCAGGACAGGGGGAGCTCGTCGAGCAGTACTTC. It is translated as CASSPGQGELVEQYF.

Only one count was recorded for this clone. For the CDR3, the DNA is TGTGCCAGTAGTGGCGGGAGGGTAGATACGCAGTATTTT. Translation gives CASSGGRVDTQYF. The chain employs TRBV19 and TRBJ2-3; TRBD2 aligns across 9 bases. V lost 5 bases, J lost 5 bases, and 2 bases stayed unmatched. The CDR3 covers 13 residues. Germline values: CDR1 LNHDA, CDR2 SQIVND (reference sequence).

The chain joins TRBV29-1 to TRBJ2-7; 9 bases line up with TRBD1. The CDR3 runs 16 residues. CDR1 is SQVTM, CDR2 ANQGSEA, per germline. V shed 6 bases and J 1 base; nucleotides not matched to a gene: 13. The CDR3 region is CSVATEGTGKSYEQYF. CDR3 DNA sequence: TGCAGCGTCGCCACGGAGGGGACAGGGAAATCCTACGAGCAGTACTTC.

This chain joins TRBV5-1 and TRBJ1-1; 9 bases are shared with TRBD1. CDR3 length: 13 residues. The germline V gene has CDR1 SGHRS and CDR2 YFSETQ. The V gene end was trimmed by 4 bases and the J gene end by 3 bases; junction bases not matched to a gene: 1. The CDR3 nucleotides read TGCGCCAGCAGCAGACAGGGGGACACTGAAGCTTTCTTT. This translates into CASSRQGDTEAFF.

The chain employs TRBV7-9 and TRBJ1-1; no firm D call. Germline loops: CDR1 SEHNR, CDR2 FQNEAQ (reference sequence). V gave up 0 bases and J gave up 1 base, with 9 bases separating them. The CDR3 contains 15 residues. CDR3 nucleotides: TGTGCCAGCAGCTTAGCGGGTCGGAGGAACACTGAAGCTTTCTTT. Its protein is CASSLAGRRNTEAFF.

The genes are TRBV18 and TRBJ2-7; TRBD1 agrees at 8 bases. This CDR3 is built from 14 residues. Germline-derived CDR1 and CDR2 are KGHSH and LQKENI. V lost 3 bases and J lost 6; bases outside the gene matches: 7. CDR3 amino acids: CASSPFGQGIEQYF. In nucleotides, the CDR3 is TGTGCCAGCTCACCTTTTGGACAGGGTATCGAGCAGTACTTC.

This clone was detected a few times. V usage is TRBV2 and J usage is TRBJ1-5; TRBD1 aligns across 7 bases. Germline-derived CDR1 and CDR2 are SNHLY and FYNNEI. The CDR3 consists of 13 residues. V was clipped by 6 bases and J by 2 bases; unmatched bases: 1. The DNA for the CDR3 is TGTGCCAGCAGGGGGACAGGCAATCAGCCCCAGCATTTT. This codes for CASRGTGNQPQHF. Combining the CDR3 with reference TRBV2 and TRBJ1-5 gives the whole variable domain EPEVTQTPSHQVTQMGQEVILRCVPISNHLYFYWYRQILGQKVEFLVSFYNNEISEKSEIFDDQFSVERPDGSNFTLKIRSTKLEDSAMYFCASRGTGNQPQHFGDGTRLSIL.

This chain uses TRBV28 with TRBJ1-5; perhaps TRBD1 as D (6 bases). Germline CDR1 and CDR2: MDHEN and SYDVKM. The CDR3 has 16 residues. The V end lost 5 bases, the J end lost 0 bases, and 14 bases lay between the germline ends. The DNA for the CDR3 is TGTGCCAGCAGTCTAGGGAGGGGGTATAGCAATCAGCCCCAGCATTTT. It codes for CASSLGRGYSNQPQHF.

V and J are TRBV25-1 and TRBJ1-2; D is unresolved. The CDR3 loop spans 13 amino acids. CDR1 and CDR2 from the germline V gene are MGHDK and SYGVNS. V was trimmed by 0 bases and J by 3 bases, leaving 5 bases between them. CDR3 residues: CASSEYLDYGYTF. As DNA, the CDR3 is TGTGCCAGCAGTGAATACCTTGACTATGGCTACACCTTC.

CDR3 sequence reads: CASSYPDLQGDHGYEQYF. CDR3 bases: TGTGCCAGCAGTTACCCCGACCTACAGGGAGATCACGGCTACGAGCAGTACTTC. The chain recombines TRBV6-7 with TRBJ2-7, with D perhaps matching TRBD1 (6 bases). Being an ORF, TRBV6-7 has a function that is uncertain. V was trimmed by 2 bases and J by 3 bases, leaving 23 bases between them. There are 18 residues in the CDR3.

The genes are TRBV13 and TRBJ2-7; TRBD2 aligns across 12 bases. This CDR3 has 16 amino acids. Trimming took 5 bases from V and 3 from J; bases not matched to a gene: 8. Germline V CDR1 and CDR2: PRHDT, FYEKMQ (reference sequence). CDR3 in amino acids: CASSPVGLAGHYEQYF. The CDR3 DNA reads TGTGCCAGCAGCCCCGTGGGACTAGCGGGCCACTACGAGCAGTACTTC. The variable domain in full, with the rest retrieved from reference TRBV13 and TRBJ2-7, is AAGVIQSPRHLIKEKRETATLKCYPIPRHDTVYWYQQGPGQDPQFLISFYEKMQSDKGSIPDRFSAQQFSDYHSELNMSSLELGDSALYFCASSPVGLAGHYEQYFGPGTRLTVT.

The chain has TRBV27 and TRBJ2-3; 8 bases align to TRBD1. After removal of 4 bases from V and 6 bases from J, the junction contained 9 bases not matched to a gene. The CDR3 extends over 15 amino acids. Germline assignment: CDR1 MNHEY and CDR2 SMNVEV (reference sequence). CDR3: CASSSGQGVGDTQYF. The CDR3 region has the DNA TGTGCCAGCAGTTCTGGACAGGGCGTAGGGGATACGCAGTATTTT.

The chain recombines TRBV4-3 with TRBJ1-1; TRBD1 is a possible D gene (5 bases). Germline V CDR1 and CDR2: LGHNA, YSLEER. The V end was cut by 0 bases, the J end by 4 bases, with 9 bases between. The CDR3 is 14 amino acids. The CDR3 DNA reads as TGCGCCAGCAGCCAAGACGGGGGTACCACTGAAGCTTTCTTT. It is translated as CASSQDGGTTEAFF.

The chain links TRBV12-5 to TRBJ2-1, with TRBD1 identical over 8 bases. The junction had 0 bases not matched to a gene; V was cut back by 1 base and J by 10 bases. Germline CDR1 and CDR2: LGHNT and FRNRAP. This CDR3 contains 12 residues. CDR3 loop: CASGLGQGEQFF. As DNA, the CDR3 is TGTGCTAGTGGTTTGGGACAGGGGGAGCAGTTCTTC.

This chain joins TRBV2 and TRBJ2-3; 9 bases fit TRBD2. Germline CDR1 is SNHLY and CDR2 is FYNNEI. The CDR3 contains 18 residues. The junction had 19 bases not matched to a gene; V was cut back by 6 bases and J by 6 bases. The CDR3 loop is CASSLRQTQAGGRDTQYF. CDR3 coding DNA: TGTGCCAGCAGCTTGAGACAGACCCAAGCGGGAGGACGGGATACGCAGTATTTT. The variable domain in full, completed from reference TRBV2 and TRBJ2-3, reads EPEVTQTPSHQVTQMGQEVILRCVPISNHLYFYWYRQILGQKVEFLVSFYNNEISEKSEIFDDQFSVERPDGSNFTLKIRSTKLEDSAMYFCASSLRQTQAGGRDTQYFGPGTRLTVL.

This chain connects TRBV27 to TRBJ2-3; 16 bases match TRBD2. The CDR3 contains 19 residues. CDR1 is MNHEY and CDR2 is SMNVEV in the germline V gene (reference sequence). Trimming removed 5 bases from V and 4 bases from J; junction bases left unmatched: 12. CDR3 nucleotides: TGTGCCAGCAGTCCACTTCCGGGACTAGCGGGAGGGCCTTCAGATACGCAGTATTTT. This codes for CASSPLPGLAGGPSDTQYF.